Below, 17 T cell receptor beta chains from the same sample are listed, as sequenced in a study of T cells in Graves' hyperthyroidism and ophthalmopathy. Researchers amplified the TCR beta CDR3 regions from RNA transcripts. HTBI primers were used for first-round RT-PCR of the TCR CDR3. TCRdb fed the multiplex PCR reads into MiXCR, producing one record per CDR3 protein. The sample has 600,000 to 900,000 distinct CDR3 sequences; around 17% are singletons. The specimen sequenced was blood. Receptors originate from a man between 18 and 35 years old with Graves' hyperthyroidism.

This clonotype has ten or more counts. This rearrangement joins TRBV29-1 to TRBJ2-7; a possible D gene is TRBD1 (6 bases). V lost 5 bases to trimming and J lost 5 bases, with 16 bases between them. Germline loops: CDR1 SQVTM, CDR2 ANQGSEA. This CDR3 has 13 amino acids. This chain's CDR3 is CSVSRGPRDEQYF. The CDR3, as DNA: TGCAGCGTTTCCAGGGGCCCTCGGGACGAGCAGTACTTC.

This clonotype was counted at least ten times. The rearrangement links TRBV5-1 to TRBJ1-1; 7 nucleotides align to TRBD1. Germline loops: CDR1 SGHRS, CDR2 YFSETQ. The length of the CDR3 is 13 residues. J gave up 5 bases and V 4 bases, and 5 bases lay outside the gene matches. The CDR3 DNA reads TGCGCCAGCAGCGCCCGGGACAGAACTGAAGCTTTCTTT. Its protein is CASSARDRTEAFF. Together with reference TRBV5-1 and TRBJ1-1, the CDR3 gives the full variable domain: KAGVTQTPRYLIKTRGQQVTLSCSPISGHRSVSWYQQTPGQGLQFLFEYFSETQRNKGNFPGRFSGRQFSNSRSEMNVSTLELGDSALYLCASSARDRTEAFFGQGTRLTVV.

This clonotype appeared many times. This chain links TRBV7-8 with TRBJ1-1; unclear D gene. Germline CDR1 reads SGHVS; CDR2 reads FQNEAQ. The CDR3 loop spans 13 amino acids. V gave up 5 bases and J gave up 2 bases, with 9 bases separating them. The CDR3 DNA follows: TGTGCCAGCAGCCAGGACGGTAACACTGAAGCTTTCTTT. It codes for CASSQDGNTEAFF.

The chain is built from TRBV4-1 and TRBJ2-7; 12 bases are shared with TRBD2. The germline gives CDR1 MGHRA, CDR2 YSYEKL. The CDR3 has 14 amino acids. V gave up 4 bases and J gave up 5 bases; unmatched junction bases: 3. The CDR3 nucleotides read TGCGCCAGCAGCCGACTAGCGGGAGTGAACGAGCAGTACTTC. This gives the protein CASSRLAGVNEQYF.

This clonotype was seen ten or more times. The rearrangement joins TRBV12-3 or TRBV12-4 to TRBJ1-1; 9 bases match TRBD1. The CDR3 has 15 amino acids. V shed 6 bases and J 3 bases; nucleotides not matched to a gene: 8. CDR3: CASRNSRDRDTEAFF. The CDR3 coding sequence is TGTGCCAGCAGAAACTCCCGGGACAGGGACACTGAAGCTTTCTTT.

The chain links TRBV6-1 to TRBJ2-1; 7 bases agree with TRBD2. The trim removed 6 bases at V and 1 base at J, leaving 6 bases unmatched. CDR3 length: 15 residues. Germline-derived CDR1 and CDR2 are MNHNS and SASEGT. CDR3 region: CASSRAGRSYNEQFF. The CDR3 DNA sequence: TGTGCCAGCAGCAGAGCGGGAAGGTCCTACAATGAGCAGTTCTTC.

This clonotype appeared a few times. The rearrangement joins TRBV7-9 to TRBJ1-6; no definite D call. Germline CDR1 reads SEHNR; CDR2 reads FQNEAQ (reference sequence). V was trimmed by 5 bases and J by 12 bases, leaving 11 bases between them. This CDR3 has 12 residues. CDR3 region: CASSPYNGPLHF. As DNA, the CDR3 is TGTGCCAGCAGCCCCTACAACGGACCCCTCCACTTT.

In its sample, this clonotype was seen a few times. The chain carries TRBV18 and TRBJ2-7; 8 positions agree with TRBD1. Trimming removed 3 bases from V and 3 bases from J; junction bases left unmatched: 16. Germline CDR1 KGHSH, CDR2 LQKENI. The CDR3 loop spans 18 amino acids. DNA of the CDR3: TGTGCCAGCTCACCCAGGACAGGGATAAACCCTAAGCTCTACGAGCAGTACTTC. It codes for CASSPRTGINPKLYEQYF.

This clonotype has only a few counts. The chain combines TRBV7-9 with TRBJ2-2; a weak D match, TRBD2 (6 bases). Germline CDR1 and CDR2: SEHNR and FQNEAQ (reference sequence). This CDR3 has 14 residues. V was clipped by 5 bases and J by 6 bases, with 13 bases between them. CDR3 region: CASSPAREAGELFF. In DNA form, the CDR3 reads TGTGCCAGCAGCCCGGCGCGGGAAGCCGGGGAGCTGTTTTTT. Supplemented by reference TRBV7-9 and TRBJ2-2, the full variable domain reads DTGVSQNPRHKITKRGQNVTFRCDPISEHNRLYWYRQTLGQGPEFLTYFQNEAQLEKSRLLSDRFSAERPKGSFSTLEIQRTEQGDSAMYLCASSPAREAGELFFGEGSRLTVL.

This clonotype was counted a few times. The rearrangement uses TRBV7-8 and TRBJ2-7; 8 bases match TRBD2. The V and J ends lost 3 bases and 3 bases, in that order; junction bases with no gene match: 7. The CDR3 covers 15 residues. The germline V gene has CDR1 SGHVS and CDR2 FQNEAQ. The CDR3 protein is CASSLATSGNYEQYF. Here the CDR3 DNA reads TGTGCCAGCAGCTTGGCCACTAGCGGCAACTACGAGCAGTACTTC.

The chain couples TRBV11-3 to TRBJ1-4; D gene unclear. There are 16 residues in the CDR3. Germline V gives CDR1 SGHNT, CDR2 YENEEA. V shed 2 bases and J shed 2 bases, with 12 bases lying between them. CDR3 sequence reads: CASSLSGIATNEKLFF. CDR3 DNA: TGTGCCAGCAGCTTATCGGGGATTGCGACTAATGAAAAACTGTTTTTT.

This clonotype was seen repeatedly, ten times or more. An end of the junction does not agree with germline; a read error may underlie this. The chain has TRBV11-1 and TRBJ2-1; D not certain. The CDR3 is 13 residues long. Germline V gene lookup returns CDR1 SGHAT and CDR2 FQDESV (reference sequence). Here the CDR3 reads CAGSLVTYNEQFF. CDR3 DNA sequence: TGTGCCGGCAGCTTAGTAACCTACAATGAGCAGTTCTTC.

This clonotype was observed a handful of times. This chain joins TRBV20-1 and TRBJ1-1, with D perhaps TRBD1 (6 bases). Germline V CDR1 and CDR2: DFQATT, SNEGSKA (reference sequence). Trimming shortened V by 0 bases and J by 1 base, and 15 bases separated the two germline ends. The CDR3 length is 16 residues. The CDR3 DNA follows: TGCAGTGCTAGAGATTCTACAGGGTGGGGGAACACTGAAGCTTTCTTT. Residues: CSARDSTGWGNTEAFF.

This clonotype was picked up many times. The gene calls are TRBV27 and TRBJ2-1; D is perhaps TRBD2 (5 bases). The CDR3 sequence is 15 residues long. CDR1 is MNHEY, CDR2 SMNVEV, per germline (reference sequence). The V and J ends lost 3 bases and 1 base respectively, with 10 bases between them. DNA of the CDR3: TGTGCCAGCAGTTTCGGAGTAGCGTCCTACAATGAGCAGTTCTTC. Protein: CASSFGVASYNEQFF.

J is TRBJ2-1 and V is TRBV3-1; D is tentatively TRBD1 or TRBD2 (6 bases each). Germline lookup yields CDR1 LGHDT and CDR2 YNNKEL (reference sequence). The CDR3 is 13 amino acids. Between the trimmed V and J ends, which lost 0 bases and 12 bases, there was a span of 12 bases. CDR3 amino acids: CASSQDRGRGQFF. The CDR3 nucleotides are TGTGCCAGCAGCCAAGATCGGGGGCGAGGGCAGTTCTTC.

The chain is built from TRBV20-1 and TRBJ2-1; no firm D call. This CDR3 is built from 11 residues. Germline CDR1 DFQATT, CDR2 SNEGSKA (reference sequence). Trimming took 3 bases from V and 5 from J, leaving 5 bases between them. This CDR3 is CSASDDNEQFF. The CDR3 nucleotides are TGCAGTGCTAGTGACGACAATGAGCAGTTCTTC.

There are many counts of this clonotype. The chain carries TRBV12-3 or TRBV12-4 and TRBJ2-1; a weak D match, TRBD1 (7 bases). This CDR3 is built from 15 residues. V shed 6 bases and J shed 9 bases, with 21 bases lying between them. CDR3 residues: CASSHGRGRGVEQFF. In DNA, the CDR3 is TGTGCCAGCAGCCACGGAAGGGGGCGCGGGGTTGAGCAGTTCTTC.